Listed here are 29 T cell receptor beta chains from one sample, sequenced in a study of blood T cell repertoires in COVID-19. The repertoire was sequenced with immunoSEQ multiplex PCR; TCRdb's copy has only in-frame clones and lacks some. The sample shows about 330,000 clones, 70% to 90% of them seen only once. The sequenced sample was PBMCs or T cells enriched from blood (not recorded which). Receptors were obtained from a woman in her twenties or thirties who had recovered from COVID-19.

This chain joins TRBV5-1 and TRBJ2-3; the D gene is possibly TRBD2 (6 bases). The CDR3 covers 16 residues. V lost 4 bases and J 0 bases, leaving 15 bases between the germline ends. Germline CDR1 and CDR2: SGHRS and YFSETQ. The CDR3 protein is CASSPRVAGSTDTQYF. Written as DNA, the CDR3 is TGCGCCAGCAGCCCCAGGGTTGCGGGGAGCACAGATACGCAGTATTTT.

The CDR3 sequence: CASSFYDSTSNYGYTF. As DNA, the CDR3 is TGTGCCAGCAGCTTTTACGACAGTACCTCTAACTATGGCTACACCTTC. V is TRBV7-3 and J is TRBJ1-2; possible D gene TRBD1, 5 bases. Germline V gene sequence: CDR1 SGHTA, CDR2 FQGTGA. V gave up 3 bases and J gave up 0 bases, with 14 bases separating them. The CDR3 is made up of 16 amino acids.

The chain couples TRBV19 to TRBJ1-5, with D maybe TRBD1 (5 bases). The CDR3 runs to 16 residues. Trimming shortened V by 4 bases and J by 0 bases, and 13 bases separated the two germline ends. Germline lookup yields CDR1 LNHDA and CDR2 SQIVND (reference sequence). For the CDR3, the DNA is TGTGCCAGTAGTACGAGCGGGGGTTCTAGCAATCAGCCCCAGCATTTT. Encoded protein: CASSTSGGSSNQPQHF.

This clone was seen more than once but under ten times. CDR3 DNA sequence: TGTGCCAGCAGCCCCCCCGACACAAACTACGAGCAGTACTTC. Encoded protein: CASSPPDTNYEQYF. The chain is built from TRBV7-9 and TRBJ2-7; D uncertain. Trimming took 5 bases from V and 3 from J, leaving 14 bases between them. Germline CDR1 and CDR2: SEHNR and FQNEAQ (reference sequence). This CDR3 contains 14 residues. Supplemented by reference TRBV7-9 and TRBJ2-7, the full variable domain reads DTGVSQNPRHKITKRGQNVTFRCDPISEHNRLYWYRQTLGQGPEFLTYFQNEAQLEKSRLLSDRFSAERPKGSFSTLEIQRTEQGDSAMYLCASSPPDTNYEQYFGPGTRLTVT.

The chain combines TRBV27 with TRBJ1-5; no definite D call. Germline CDR1 and CDR2: MNHEY and SMNVEV (reference sequence). CDR3 length: 12 amino acids. The ends were cut back, 3 bases at V and 6 bases at J, with 6 bases in the middle. The CDR3 spells CASSFSGQPQHF. The CDR3 coding sequence is TGTGCCAGCAGTTTTAGTGGTCAGCCCCAGCATTTT.

V is TRBV5-4 and J is TRBJ2-1, with TRBD1 matching over 9 bases. V trimming: 4 bases; J trimming: 8 bases; junction bases outside the gene matches: 10. CDR1 and CDR2 from the germline V gene are SGHNT and YYREEE (reference sequence). The CDR3 is 15 amino acids. The DNA for the CDR3 is TGTGCCAGCAGCGCATCCGGGACAGGGTTCTATGAGCAGTTCTTC. Its translation is CASSASGTGFYEQFF.

This clone showed up just a few times. The V and J genes are TRBV7-8 and TRBJ1-1, with 7 bases identical to TRBD1. The J segment lost 5 bases and the V segment lost 2 bases, leaving 5 bases of the junction unmatched. CDR3 length: 14 amino acids. From germline, CDR1 is SGHVS and CDR2 FQNEAQ. CDR3 in amino acids: CASSLQGGWTEAFF. In DNA form, the CDR3 reads TGTGCCAGCAGCTTACAGGGGGGATGGACTGAAGCTTTCTTT.

This chain connects TRBV9 to TRBJ1-2, with D maybe TRBD1 (6 bases). Per germline, CDR1 SGDLS and CDR2 YYNGEE. With 3 bases removed from V and 0 bases from J, the gap between germline ends came to 21 bases. CDR3 size: 18 residues. CDR3 loop: CASSEPTGLTQANYGYTF. Here the CDR3 DNA reads TGTGCCAGCAGCGAACCGACAGGCCTCACACAAGCTAACTATGGCTACACCTTC.

The chain carries TRBV2 and TRBJ1-6; 10 bases are a match to TRBD1. This CDR3 is built from 14 residues. The junction had 6 bases not matched to a gene; V was cut back by 10 bases and J by 6 bases. Germline CDR1 reads SNHLY; CDR2 reads FYNNEI. The CDR3 spells CATTRTGGNSPLHF. CDR3 DNA: TGTGCCACAACGAGGACAGGGGGTAATTCACCCCTCCACTTT.

This chain joins TRBV7-9 and TRBJ1-4; D not certain. The germline V and J ends were trimmed by 4 bases and 8 bases, with 14 bases remaining between them. The CDR3 has 14 amino acids. The germline V gene encodes CDR1 SEHNR and CDR2 FQNEAQ (reference sequence). The CDR3 sequence is CASSSLLPGEKLFF. The CDR3 DNA is TGTGCCAGCAGCTCCTTACTACCCGGGGAAAAACTGTTTTTT.

The V gene is TRBV18, the J gene TRBJ1-5; the match to TRBD1 covers 9 bases. This CDR3 spans 15 amino acids. From germline, CDR1 is KGHSH and CDR2 LQKENI. V trimming: 6 bases; J trimming: 5 bases; junction bases outside the gene matches: 8. CDR3 amino acids: CASSLGQGSDQPQHF. The CDR3 coding sequence is TGTGCCAGCTCCCTAGGACAGGGGTCCGATCAGCCCCAGCATTTT.

The chain carries TRBV28 and TRBJ2-5; 9 bases agree with TRBD1. The J segment lost 4 bases and the V segment lost 2 bases, leaving 2 bases of the junction unmatched. CDR1 is MDHEN, CDR2 SYDVKM, per germline. The CDR3 has 14 residues. The CDR3: CASSLGQGRETQYF. The CDR3 bases are TGTGCCAGCAGTTTAGGACAGGGGAGAGAGACCCAGTACTTC.

The CDR3 bases are TGTGCCAGCAGCAAAGCGGGGGGGCCTAATGAAAAACTGTTTTTT. It encodes CASSKAGGPNEKLFF. V gene TRBV21-1 combines with J gene TRBJ1-4. TRBV21-1 is described as a pseudogene. The CDR3 spans 15 residues.

This chain uses TRBV4-3 with TRBJ1-1, with unresolved D. Germline V gene lookup returns CDR1 LGHNA and CDR2 YSLEER. Trimming pared 0 bases from V and 1 base from J, leaving 12 bases between. The CDR3 is 16 residues long. In nucleotides, the CDR3 is TGCGCCAGCAGCCAAGATGGCGGTATTAGGAACACTGAAGCTTTCTTT. Amino acid sequence: CASSQDGGIRNTEAFF.

The rearrangement joins TRBV5-5 to TRBJ2-5; D not resolved. Germline V lookup: CDR1 SGHKS, CDR2 YYEKEE (reference sequence). V was clipped by 0 bases and J by 2 bases, with 8 bases between them. The CDR3 is 14 amino acids. Here the CDR3 DNA reads TGTGCCAGCAGCTTGGTTTCCAGACAAGAGACCCAGTACTTC. The encoded protein is CASSLVSRQETQYF. The full variable domain, rest sourced from reference TRBV5-5 and TRBJ2-5, is DAGVTQSPTHLIKTRGQQVTLRCSPISGHKSVSWYQQVLGQGPQFIFQYYEKEERGRGNFPDRFSARQFPNYSSELNVNALLLGDSALYLCASSLVSRQETQYFGPGTRLLVL.

This clone appeared a few times. The chain carries TRBV6-5 and TRBJ1-1, with D perhaps matching TRBD1 (6 bases). The CDR3 is 14 residues long. Germline loops: CDR1 MNHEY, CDR2 SVGAGI. V was pared by 9 bases and J by 4 bases, with 18 bases between. The CDR3 DNA is TGTGCCAGTAGAAAGGGGACATATATCACTGAAGCTTTCTTT. It is translated as CASRKGTYITEAFF.

This clone has just one count. The genes are TRBV6-5 and TRBJ2-3; D ambiguous. V was pared by 3 bases and J by 3 bases, with 7 bases between. This CDR3 is built from 13 residues. Germline loops: CDR1 MNHEY, CDR2 SVGAGI. CDR3 in DNA: TGTGCCAGCAGTTATACTGCAACAGATACGCAGTATTTT. Protein: CASSYTATDTQYF.

The chain combines TRBV18 with TRBJ2-2; 8 bases match TRBD1. V dropped 3 bases and J dropped 1; count of bases not matched to a gene: 7. Germline CDR1 is KGHSH and CDR2 is LQKENI. CDR3 length: 17 residues. In DNA, the CDR3 is TGTGCCAGCTCACCGACAGGACAGGGCCAGAACACCGGGGAGCTGTTTTTT. It is translated as CASSPTGQGQNTGELFF.

V is TRBV30 and J is TRBJ1-2; TRBD1 might be the D (6 bases). CDR1 is GTSNPN and CDR2 is SVGIG in the germline V gene (reference sequence). Trimming removed 0 bases from V and 8 bases from J, with 16 bases in between. There are 14 residues in the CDR3. Here the CDR3 reads CAWSVHLGAEGYTF. The CDR3, as DNA: TGTGCCTGGAGTGTACATTTGGGGGCGGAGGGCTACACCTTC.

The rearrangement joins TRBV4-1 to TRBJ1-4; 8 bases fit TRBD1. The CDR3 has 14 amino acids. Per the germline V gene, CDR1 is MGHRA and CDR2 is YSYEKL. V shed 6 bases, J shed 5 bases, and the junction held 5 bases outside the gene matches. DNA for the CDR3: TGCGCCAGCAGACGCCGGACAGGGAATGAAAAACTGTTTTTT. This encodes CASRRRTGNEKLFF.

In this sample, this clone turned up a few times. Distinct nucleotide sequences in the sample also encode this CDR3. The chain couples TRBV9 to TRBJ1-2; TRBD1 aligns across 7 bases. CDR1 and CDR2 (germline): SGDLS, YYNGEE. V lost 0 bases and J lost 8; bases outside the gene matches: 4. The CDR3 extends over 13 amino acids. The CDR3, as DNA: TGTGCCAGCAGCGTAGGGCAGGGGGGCGGCTACACCTTC. Protein: CASSVGQGGGYTF. Variable domain in full (rest from reference TRBV9 and TRBJ1-2): DSGVTQTPKHLITATGQRVTLRCSPRSGDLSVYWYQQSLDQGLQFLIQYYNGEERAKGNILERFSAQQFPDLHSELNLSSLELGDSALYFCASSVGQGGGYTFGSGTRLTVV.

V is TRBV6-5 and J is TRBJ1-2, with D perhaps matching TRBD1 (6 bases). Per germline, CDR1 MNHEY and CDR2 SVGAGI. Trimming removed 6 bases at V and 3 bases at J, with 17 bases between. The CDR3 is 15 amino acids. In DNA, the CDR3 is TGTGCCAGCAGATCTGGCAGGGGTGCGGACTATGGCTACACCTTC. This encodes CASRSGRGADYGYTF.

Written as DNA, the CDR3 is TGCGCCAGTGGGACAGCCCACAGTCCGGGGGGCTACACCTTC. Translating it yields CASGTAHSPGGYTF. The V and J genes are TRBV5-1 and TRBJ1-2; 7 bases map to TRBD1. CDR1 is SGHRS, CDR2 YFSETQ, per germline. V lost 8 bases, J lost 8 bases, and 15 bases stayed unmatched. This CDR3 has 14 residues.

This clone occurred a few times. This chain uses TRBV6-1 with TRBJ1-4; 9 bases agree with TRBD1. J was trimmed by 8 bases and V by 2 bases; bases with no gene match: 6. The CDR3 has 15 residues. Germline V gene data show CDR1 as MNHNS and CDR2 as SASEGT. The CDR3, as DNA: TGTGCCAGCAGTGAATTGGGGACAGGGCGGGAAAAACTGTTTTTT. Protein sequence: CASSELGTGREKLFF.

The chain uses TRBV6-5 and TRBJ1-1; 7 nucleotides agree with TRBD1. The CDR3 length is 14 residues. The V gene end was trimmed by 7 bases and the J gene end by 1 base; junction bases not matched to a gene: 6. Germline-derived CDR1 and CDR2 are MNHEY and SVGAGI. The CDR3 nucleotides are TGTGCCAGCACATCAGGGGGTGCGAACACTGAAGCTTTCTTT. Its protein product is CASTSGGANTEAFF.

The chain recombines TRBV4-1 with TRBJ2-7; 9 positions agree with TRBD1. The V gene's germline CDR1 is MGHRA and CDR2 YSYEKL. The CDR3 spans 20 residues. Trimming cost V 2 bases and J 0 bases; bases outside gene matches: 17. The CDR3: CASSQPTSDRGTVSSYEQYF. The CDR3 nucleotides read TGCGCCAGCAGCCAACCGACCTCTGACAGGGGGACCGTTAGCTCCTACGAGCAGTACTTC.

The V call is TRBV27, the J call TRBJ1-2; TRBD1 might be the D (6 bases). Germline V lookup: CDR1 MNHEY, CDR2 SMNVEV (reference sequence). The CDR3 covers 13 residues. V lost 9 bases and J lost 0, with 11 bases in between. The CDR3 DNA follows: TGTGCCAGTAGCAGGGGAGCTAACTATGGCTACACCTTC. This codes for CASSRGANYGYTF.

The CDR3 DNA follows: TGTGCCAGCAGCCAAGGGGGTCGTTTTCAGACAGGGAACTATGGCTACACCTTC. Amino acids: CASSQGGRFQTGNYGYTF. This rearrangement joins TRBV3-1 (or the pseudogene TRBV3-2) to TRBJ1-2; TRBD1 matches at 7 bases. The junction had 13 bases not matched to a gene; V was cut back by 1 base and J by 2 bases. Germline V CDR1 and CDR2: LGHDT, YNNKEL (reference sequence). This CDR3 is built from 18 residues.

The rearrangement uses TRBV5-5 and TRBJ1-2; the match to TRBD1 covers 7 bases. Germline values: CDR1 SGHKS, CDR2 YYEKEE (reference sequence). J was trimmed by 5 bases and V by 6 bases; bases with no gene match: 25. There are 19 residues in the CDR3. The CDR3 sequence: CASTLGAVRLTGKVYGYTF. The CDR3 DNA follows: TGTGCCAGCACCCTGGGGGCAGTACGTCTGACAGGGAAGGTGTATGGCTACACCTTC.